Listed below are T cell receptor beta chains from one sample, sequenced in a study of shared clonotypes between healthy human individuals. Sequenced by immunoSEQ multiplex PCR; TCRdb stores in-frame clones only, minus some. This repertoire shows roughly 1 million clones, about 70% found once; its top ten account for roughly 1.5%. Sequencing used memory CD4+ T cells sorted from blood. Source of these receptors: a man in his late teens or twenties in good health. Both conserved end residues are part of each CDR3.

j_call v_call cdr3_aa
TRBJ2-5 TRBV5-8 CASSTTDRGETQYF
TRBJ1-5 TRBV11-2 CASSSSPNQPQHF
TRBJ2-3 TRBV5-1 CASSSGQASTDTQYF
TRBJ2-6 TRBV5-1 CASRGSGANVLTF
TRBJ2-7 TRBV10-3 CASLGSDSPYEQYF
TRBJ2-3 TRBV25-1 CASSEYGIAGVEDTQYF
TRBJ2-3 TRBV11-2 CASSLGGGLSTDTQYF
TRBJ2-7 TRBV6-1 CASSAGLANYEQYF
TRBJ1-1 TRBV15 CATSRDSGTGGTEAFF
TRBJ1-5 TRBV6-5 CASSPYKDNEPQHF
TRBJ2-5 TRBV21-1 CASSKGVRLGTQYF
TRBJ1-5 TRBV9 CASSPSDRPQPQHF